The 11 T cell receptor beta chains in this list originate from one sample, sequenced in a study of human T cells and chemical hapten exposure. MiXCR, run by TCRdb on the RACE reads, gives a single entry per CDR3 protein. The table has around 42,000 distinct CDR3 sequences, around 3.2% seen once. The time point denotes: patch test 2, 6 weeks after DPC sensitization. Treatment in this sample: therapeutic diphenylcyclopropenone sensitization with weekly scalp DPC. Material: whole blood, obtained in connection with sensitization to the hapten diphenylcyclopropenone (DPC). These receptors all come from a man in his forties with alopecia areata. Some clones in this sample may be carry-over from other donors' samples.

This clonotype was recorded many times. The chain uses TRBV1 and TRBJ2-7. TRBV1 represents a pseudogene. This CDR3 has 14 residues. CDR3 region: CTTSTTDAAYEQYF. The CDR3 nucleotides are TGCACCACCAGCACAACGGACGCAGCTTACGAGCAGTACTTC.

This clonotype was recorded at least ten times. V usage is TRBV28 and J usage is TRBJ1-1, with D perhaps matching TRBD1 (5 bases). The CDR3 length is 12 residues. The V end lost 8 bases, the J end lost 11 bases, and 18 bases lay between the germline ends. Germline V lookup: CDR1 MDHEN, CDR2 SYDVKM. The CDR3 DNA follows: TGTGCCAGCTGGAGGACTGGGGGGAATGCTTTCTTT. Amino acid sequence: CASWRTGGNAFF. The full variable domain, in which reference TRBV28 and TRBJ1-1 provide the parts outside the CDR3, is DVKVTQSSRYLVKRTGEKVFLECVQDMDHENMFWYRQDPGLGLRLIYFSYDVKMKEKGDIPEGYSVSREKKERFSLILESASTNQTSMYLCASWRTGGNAFFGQGTRLTVV.

Many counts were recorded for this clonotype. The rearrangement joins TRBV5-4 to TRBJ2-6, with D tentatively TRBD2 (6 bases). V dropped 0 bases and J dropped 0 bases, with 7 bases sitting between them. CDR1 SGHNT and CDR2 YYREEE come from the germline V gene (reference sequence). The CDR3 has 16 amino acids. CDR3 sequence: CASSLGGVSGANVLTF. Written as DNA, the CDR3 is TGTGCCAGCAGCTTGGGGGGGGTCTCTGGGGCCAACGTCCTGACTTTC.

This clonotype was seen at least ten times. The chain combines TRBV20-1 with TRBJ2-7, with a tentative D call TRBD2 (6 bases). Germline V CDR1 and CDR2: DFQATT, SNEGSKA (reference sequence). The CDR3 loop spans 15 amino acids. V gave up 0 bases and J gave up 2 bases, with 14 bases separating them. CDR3 sequence (DNA): TGCAGTGCTAGAGATCCGAATAGCGGACCCTACGAGCAGTACTTC. Residues: CSARDPNSGPYEQYF.

This clonotype was counted many times. The chain is built from TRBV28 and TRBJ2-1; D unclear. This CDR3 is 15 amino acids long. The germline CDR1 and CDR2 sequences are MDHEN and SYDVKM. The ends were cut back, 6 bases at V and 1 base at J, with 13 bases in the middle. Written as DNA, the CDR3 is TGTGCCAGCAGATCCCAGGACGTTTCCTACAATGAGCAGTTCTTC. Protein: CASRSQDVSYNEQFF.

This clonotype was seen many times. This rearrangement joins TRBV24-1 to TRBJ2-1, with 9 bases matching TRBD1. This CDR3 is built from 17 residues. V shed 0 bases and J 8 bases; nucleotides not matched to a gene: 10. Germline V gene sequence: CDR1 KGHDR, CDR2 SFDVKD. The CDR3: CATSDLQGTGNEDEQFF. CDR3 DNA sequence: TGTGCCACCAGTGATTTGCAGGGGACAGGGAATGAGGATGAGCAGTTCTTC.

A note on this clonotype: A read error is possible here, since a much larger clone lies one base away. V gene TRBV24-1 combines with J gene TRBJ2-2; D gene unclear. V dropped 7 bases and J dropped 2 bases, with 13 bases sitting between them. The CDR3 runs 15 residues. Germline V lookup: CDR1 KGHDR, CDR2 SFDVKD. The CDR3 loop is CATRHVGGNTGELFF. CDR3 DNA sequence: TGTGCCACCAGACACGTGGGCGGTAACACCGGGGAGCTGTTTTTT.

The genes are TRBV12-3 or TRBV12-4 and TRBJ1-5, with TRBD1 matching 9 bases. V shed 6 bases and J 2 bases; nucleotides not matched to a gene: 5. The CDR3 consists of 15 residues. The CDR3 protein is CASRGQGHGNQPQHF. In DNA form, the CDR3 reads TGTGCCAGCAGGGGACAGGGCCATGGCAATCAGCCCCAGCATTTT.

This clonotype was seen repeatedly, ten times or more. This sequence joins TRBV12-3 or TRBV12-4 and TRBJ2-2, with TRBD2 identical over 10 bases. The CDR3 consists of 17 residues. The J segment lost 5 bases and the V segment lost 1 base, leaving 7 bases of the junction unmatched. The CDR3: CASSLGLAGDWTGELFF. The CDR3 DNA reads as TGTGCCAGCAGTTTAGGTCTAGCGGGGGATTGGACCGGGGAGCTGTTTTTT.

This clonotype has ten or more counts. The chain uses TRBV12-3 or TRBV12-4 and TRBJ1-5; 8 bases fit TRBD1. The ends lost 3 bases at V and 0 bases at J; junction bases unmatched: 4. This CDR3 has 16 residues. The CDR3 nucleotides read TGTGCCAGCAGTTTGCAGGGGGCGGGTAGCAATCAGCCCCAGCATTTT. Translating it yields CASSLQGAGSNQPQHF.

This clonotype has ten or more counts. J is TRBJ2-3 and V is TRBV7-8; D is perhaps TRBD2 (6 bases). Between the trimmed V and J ends, which lost 5 bases and 2 bases, there was a span of 14 bases. Germline assignment: CDR1 SGHVS and CDR2 FQNEAQ. This CDR3 spans 15 amino acids. The CDR3 here is CASSPWEAPTDTQYF. DNA for the CDR3: TGTGCCAGCAGCCCGTGGGAGGCCCCCACAGATACGCAGTATTTT.